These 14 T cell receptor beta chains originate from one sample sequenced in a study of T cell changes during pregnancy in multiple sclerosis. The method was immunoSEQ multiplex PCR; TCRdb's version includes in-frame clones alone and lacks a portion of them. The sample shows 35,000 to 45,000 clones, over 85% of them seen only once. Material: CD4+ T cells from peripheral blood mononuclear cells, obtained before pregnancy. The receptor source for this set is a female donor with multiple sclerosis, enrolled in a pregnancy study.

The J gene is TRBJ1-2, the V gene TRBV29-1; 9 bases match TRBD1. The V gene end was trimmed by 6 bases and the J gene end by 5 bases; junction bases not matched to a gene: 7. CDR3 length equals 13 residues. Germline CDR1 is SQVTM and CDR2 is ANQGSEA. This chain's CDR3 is CSVRTGALYGYTF. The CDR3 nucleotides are TGCAGCGTAAGGACAGGGGCGCTGTATGGCTACACCTTC.

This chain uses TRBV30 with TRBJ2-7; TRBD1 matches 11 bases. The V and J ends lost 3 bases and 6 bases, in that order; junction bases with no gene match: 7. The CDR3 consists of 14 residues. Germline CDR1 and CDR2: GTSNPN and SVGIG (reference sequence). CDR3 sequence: CAWSLRTGGTEQYF. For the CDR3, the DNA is TGTGCCTGGAGCCTACGGACAGGGGGCACCGAGCAGTACTTC.

The CDR3 region has the DNA TGTGCCAGCAGCTCAGGGGTCCGCCGGGACAGGGGTTATGGCTACACCTTC. It translates to CASSSGVRRDRGYGYTF. This chain links TRBV5-4 with TRBJ1-2; 10 bases are shared with TRBD1. Germline loops: CDR1 SGHNT, CDR2 YYREEE (reference sequence). The junction had 13 bases not matched to a gene; V was cut back by 3 bases and J by 5 bases. The CDR3 length is 17 residues.

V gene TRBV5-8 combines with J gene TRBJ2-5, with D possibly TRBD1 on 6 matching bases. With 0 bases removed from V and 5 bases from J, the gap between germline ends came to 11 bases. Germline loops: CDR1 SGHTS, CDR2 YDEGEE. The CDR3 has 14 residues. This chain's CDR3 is CASSLAGGGETQYF. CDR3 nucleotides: TGTGCCAGCAGCTTGGCTGGGGGCGGGGAGACCCAGTACTTC. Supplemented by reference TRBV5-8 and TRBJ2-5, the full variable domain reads EAGVTQSPTHLIKTRGQQATLRCSPISGHTSVYWYQQALGLGLQFLLWYDEGEERNRGNFPPRFSGRQFPNYSSELNVNALELEDSALYLCASSLAGGGETQYFGPGTRLLVL.

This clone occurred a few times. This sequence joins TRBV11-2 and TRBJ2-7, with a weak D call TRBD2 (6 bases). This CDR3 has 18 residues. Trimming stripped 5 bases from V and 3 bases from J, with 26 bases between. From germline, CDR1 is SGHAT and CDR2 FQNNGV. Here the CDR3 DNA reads TGTGCCAGCAGCCCAATCTCCCGGGCCCGGGGGAGCAGCTACGAGCAGTACTTC. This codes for CASSPISRARGSSYEQYF.

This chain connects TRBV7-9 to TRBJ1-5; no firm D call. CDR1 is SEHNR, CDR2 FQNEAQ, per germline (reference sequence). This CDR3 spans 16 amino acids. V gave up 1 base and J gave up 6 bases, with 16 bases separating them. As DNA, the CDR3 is TGTGCCAGCAGCTTAGGGACGGGAAGGTTAGGTCAGCCCCAGCATTTT. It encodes CASSLGTGRLGQPQHF.

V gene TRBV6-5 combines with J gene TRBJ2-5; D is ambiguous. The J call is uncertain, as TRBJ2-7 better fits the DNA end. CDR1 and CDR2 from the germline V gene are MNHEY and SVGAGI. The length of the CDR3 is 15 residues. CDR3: CASSSIRHHPYEQYF. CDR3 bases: TGTGCCAGCAGTTCAATAAGACACCACCCCTACGAGCAGTACTTC.

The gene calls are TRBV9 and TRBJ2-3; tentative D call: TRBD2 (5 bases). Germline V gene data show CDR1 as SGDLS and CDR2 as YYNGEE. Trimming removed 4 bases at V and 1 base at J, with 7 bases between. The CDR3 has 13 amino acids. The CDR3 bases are TGTGCCAGCAGCCAGAGGGGCACAGATACGCAGTATTTT. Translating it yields CASSQRGTDTQYF.

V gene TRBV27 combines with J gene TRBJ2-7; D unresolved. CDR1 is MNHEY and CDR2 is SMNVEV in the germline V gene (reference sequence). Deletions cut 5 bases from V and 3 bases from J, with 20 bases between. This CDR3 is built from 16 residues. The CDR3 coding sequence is TGTGCCAGCAGTCCCCGAAACCGCGAGGTTGTCTACGAGCAGTACTTC. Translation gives CASSPRNREVVYEQYF.

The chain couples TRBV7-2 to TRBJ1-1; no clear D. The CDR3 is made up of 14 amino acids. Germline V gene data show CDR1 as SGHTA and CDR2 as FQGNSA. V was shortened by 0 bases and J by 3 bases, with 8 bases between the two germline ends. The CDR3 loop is CASSLARTYTEAFF. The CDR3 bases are TGTGCCAGCAGCTTAGCGAGGACTTACACTGAAGCTTTCTTT.

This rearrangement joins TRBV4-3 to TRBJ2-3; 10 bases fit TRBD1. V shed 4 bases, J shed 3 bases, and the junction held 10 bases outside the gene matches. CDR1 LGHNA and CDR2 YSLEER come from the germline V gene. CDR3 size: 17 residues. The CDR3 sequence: CASSPRPTGGRTDTQYF. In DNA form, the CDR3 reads TGCGCCAGCAGCCCCCGCCCGACAGGGGGCCGGACAGATACGCAGTATTTT.

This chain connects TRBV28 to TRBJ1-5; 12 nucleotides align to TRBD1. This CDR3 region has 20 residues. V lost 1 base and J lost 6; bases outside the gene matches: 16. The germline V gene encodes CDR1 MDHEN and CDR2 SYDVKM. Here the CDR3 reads CASSLFRDRGRFEVGQPQHF. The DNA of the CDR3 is TGTGCCAGCAGTTTATTCCGGGACAGGGGGCGGTTTGAGGTAGGTCAGCCCCAGCATTTT.

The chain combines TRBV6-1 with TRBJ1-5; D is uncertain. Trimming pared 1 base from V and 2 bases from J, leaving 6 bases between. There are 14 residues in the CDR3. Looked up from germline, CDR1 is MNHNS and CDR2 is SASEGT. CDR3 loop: CASSEGGGNQPQHF. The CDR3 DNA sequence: TGTGCCAGCAGTGAAGGCGGGGGCAATCAGCCCCAGCATTTT.

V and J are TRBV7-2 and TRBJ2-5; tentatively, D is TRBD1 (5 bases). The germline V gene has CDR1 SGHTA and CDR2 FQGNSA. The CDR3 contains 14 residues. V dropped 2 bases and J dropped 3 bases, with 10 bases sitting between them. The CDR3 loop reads CASSLSWGEETQYF. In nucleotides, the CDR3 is TGTGCCAGCAGCTTATCTTGGGGCGAAGAGACCCAGTACTTC. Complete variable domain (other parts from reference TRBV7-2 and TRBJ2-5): GAGVSQSPSNKVTEKGKDVELRCDPISGHTALYWYRQSLGQGLEFLIYFQGNSAPDKSGLPSDRFSAERTGGSVSTLTIQRTQQEDSAVYLCASSLSWGEETQYFGPGTRLLVL.